This T cell receptor (beta chain) was documented in a study of T cells after posttransplantation cyclophosphamide. Study-level points and caveats: Donor-recipient repertoire similarity was low at 1-2 months, rising over year one.

Using immunoSEQ multiplex PCR, the repertoire was profiled, and TCRdb retains in-frame clones only, with some absent. The sample records approximately 32,000 clones, 85% to 90% being singletons. Per germline, CDR1 SGHDT and CDR2 YYEEEE. Trimming removed 4 bases at V and 2 bases at J, with 13 bases between. The CDR3 is 14 residues long. As concerns this clone: The antigen is unknown.

The sequencing sample was made of PBMCs. The receptor was derived from a woman aged 40 to 50 with a blood cancer, CMV-positive, and with a related stem cell donor. The chain uses TRBV5-6 and TRBJ2-7; no clear D gene. The CDR3 is CASSATVATYEQYF. CDR3 sequence (DNA): TGTGCCAGCAGCGCCACAGTTGCTACCTACGAGCAGTACTTC.